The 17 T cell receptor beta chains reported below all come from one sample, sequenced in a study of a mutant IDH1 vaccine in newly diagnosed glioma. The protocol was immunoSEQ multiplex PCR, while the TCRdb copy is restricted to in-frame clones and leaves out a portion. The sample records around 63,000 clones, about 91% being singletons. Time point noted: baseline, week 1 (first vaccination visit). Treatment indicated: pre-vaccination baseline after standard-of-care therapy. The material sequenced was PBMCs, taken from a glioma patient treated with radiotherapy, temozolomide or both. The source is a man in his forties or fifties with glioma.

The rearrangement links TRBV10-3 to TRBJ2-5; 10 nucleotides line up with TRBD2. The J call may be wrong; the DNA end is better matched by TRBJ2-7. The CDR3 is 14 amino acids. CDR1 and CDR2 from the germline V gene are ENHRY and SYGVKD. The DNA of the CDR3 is TGTGCCATCAGCTCGGTAGCGGGGGGTCACGAGCAGTACTTC. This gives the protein CAISSVAGGHEQYF.

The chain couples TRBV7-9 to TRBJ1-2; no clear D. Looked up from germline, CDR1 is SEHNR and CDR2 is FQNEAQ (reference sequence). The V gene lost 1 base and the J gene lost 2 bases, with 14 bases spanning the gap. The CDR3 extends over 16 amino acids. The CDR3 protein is CASSLGRSATNYGYTF. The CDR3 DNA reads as TGTGCCAGCAGCTTAGGCCGTTCAGCAACCAACTATGGCTACACCTTC.

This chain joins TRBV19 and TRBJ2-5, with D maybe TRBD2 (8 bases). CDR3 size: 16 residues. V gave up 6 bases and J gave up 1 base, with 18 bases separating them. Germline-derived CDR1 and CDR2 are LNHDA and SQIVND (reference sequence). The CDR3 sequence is CASRNPGGTAQETQYF. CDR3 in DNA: TGTGCCAGTAGGAACCCGGGGGGGACAGCCCAAGAGACCCAGTACTTC.

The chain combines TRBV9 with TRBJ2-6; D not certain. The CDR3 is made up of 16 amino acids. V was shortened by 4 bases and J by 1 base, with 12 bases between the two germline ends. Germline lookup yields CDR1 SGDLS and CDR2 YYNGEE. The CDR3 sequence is CASSSQGFSGANVLTF. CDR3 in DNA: TGTGCCAGCAGCTCACAAGGGTTTTCTGGGGCCAACGTCCTGACTTTC. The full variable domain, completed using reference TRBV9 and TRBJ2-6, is DSGVTQTPKHLITATGQRVTLRCSPRSGDLSVYWYQQSLDQGLQFLIQYYNGEERAKGNILERFSAQQFPDLHSELNLSSLELGDSALYFCASSSQGFSGANVLTFGAGSRLTVL.

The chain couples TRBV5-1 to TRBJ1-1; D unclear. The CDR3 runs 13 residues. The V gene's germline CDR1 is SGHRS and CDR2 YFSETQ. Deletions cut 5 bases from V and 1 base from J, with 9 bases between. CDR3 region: CASRWGTNTEAFF. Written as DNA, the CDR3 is TGCGCCAGCAGATGGGGTACGAACACTGAAGCTTTCTTT.

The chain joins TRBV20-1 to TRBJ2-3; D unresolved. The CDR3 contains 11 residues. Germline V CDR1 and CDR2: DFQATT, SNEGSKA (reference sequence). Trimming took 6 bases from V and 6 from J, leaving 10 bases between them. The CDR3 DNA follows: TGCAGTGCAATCAAAGGGGATACGCAGTATTTT. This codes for CSAIKGDTQYF.

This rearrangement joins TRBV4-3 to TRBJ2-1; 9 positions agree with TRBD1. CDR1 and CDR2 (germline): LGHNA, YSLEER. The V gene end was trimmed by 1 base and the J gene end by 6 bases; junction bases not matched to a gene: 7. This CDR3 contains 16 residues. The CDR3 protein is CASSQVRDRVPNEQFF. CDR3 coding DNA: TGCGCCAGCAGCCAAGTCCGGGACAGGGTCCCCAATGAGCAGTTCTTC.

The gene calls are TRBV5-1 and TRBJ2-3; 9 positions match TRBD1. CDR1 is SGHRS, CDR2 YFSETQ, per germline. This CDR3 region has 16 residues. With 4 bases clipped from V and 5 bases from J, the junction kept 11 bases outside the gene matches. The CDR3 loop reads CASSPGYRGRGDTQYF. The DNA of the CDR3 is TGCGCCAGCAGCCCCGGCTACAGGGGGCGAGGAGATACGCAGTATTTT.

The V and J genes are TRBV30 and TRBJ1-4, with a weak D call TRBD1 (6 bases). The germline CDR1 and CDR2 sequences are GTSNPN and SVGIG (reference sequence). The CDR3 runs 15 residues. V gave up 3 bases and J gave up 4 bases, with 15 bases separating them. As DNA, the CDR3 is TGTGCCTGGAGGCGGACAGCCGTAAATAATGAAAAACTGTTTTTT. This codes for CAWRRTAVNNEKLFF.

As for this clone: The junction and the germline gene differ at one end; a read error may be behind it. CDR3 protein: CASSLSGDRGMGPHF. The CDR3 nucleotides are TGCGCCAGCAGCCTTTCCGGGGACAGGGGAATGGGTCCCCACTTT. The gene calls are TRBV4-1 and TRBJ1-1; 10 nucleotides match TRBD1. The CDR3 is 15 amino acids. The germline V gene has CDR1 MGHRA and CDR2 YSYEKL.

CDR3 residues: CASSVQQGSNSPLHF. The DNA of the CDR3 is TGTGCCAGCAGCGTCCAACAGGGCTCCAATTCACCCCTCCACTTT. The chain recombines TRBV9 with TRBJ1-6; D is perhaps TRBD1 (6 bases). CDR3 length: 15 amino acids. Germline V CDR1 and CDR2: SGDLS, YYNGEE. Trimming stripped 2 bases from V and 7 bases from J, with 13 bases between. Combining the CDR3 with reference TRBV9 and TRBJ1-6 gives the whole variable domain DSGVTQTPKHLITATGQRVTLRCSPRSGDLSVYWYQQSLDQGLQFLIQYYNGEERAKGNILERFSAQQFPDLHSELNLSSLELGDSALYFCASSVQQGSNSPLHFGNGTRLTVT.

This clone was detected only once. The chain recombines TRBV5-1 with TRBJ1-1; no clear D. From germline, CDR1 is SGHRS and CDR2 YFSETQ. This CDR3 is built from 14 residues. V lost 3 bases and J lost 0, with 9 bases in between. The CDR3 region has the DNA TGCGCCAGCAGCTGGGGAAACATGAACACTGAAGCTTTCTTT. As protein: CASSWGNMNTEAFF.

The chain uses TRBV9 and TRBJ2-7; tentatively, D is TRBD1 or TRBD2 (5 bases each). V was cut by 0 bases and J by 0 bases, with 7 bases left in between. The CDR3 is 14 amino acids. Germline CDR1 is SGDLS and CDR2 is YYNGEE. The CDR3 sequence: CASSVGGSSYEQYF. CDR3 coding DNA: TGTGCCAGCAGCGTAGGGGGGAGCTCCTACGAGCAGTACTTC.

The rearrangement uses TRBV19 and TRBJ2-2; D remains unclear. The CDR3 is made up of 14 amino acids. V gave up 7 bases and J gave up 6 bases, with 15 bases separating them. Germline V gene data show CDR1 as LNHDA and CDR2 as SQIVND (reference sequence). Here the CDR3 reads CASIPTRTSGELFF. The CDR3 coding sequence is TGTGCCAGTATCCCCACTCGTACCTCCGGGGAGCTGTTTTTT.

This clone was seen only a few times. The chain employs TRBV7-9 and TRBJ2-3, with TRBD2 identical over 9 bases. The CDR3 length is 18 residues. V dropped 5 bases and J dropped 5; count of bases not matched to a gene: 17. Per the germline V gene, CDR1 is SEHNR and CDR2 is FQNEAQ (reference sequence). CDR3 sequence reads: CASSPKGGGGASRDTQYF. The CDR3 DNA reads TGTGCCAGCAGCCCGAAGGGTGGCGGGGGGGCTTCAAGAGATACGCAGTATTTT. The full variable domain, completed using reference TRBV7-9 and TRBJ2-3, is DTGVSQNPRHKITKRGQNVTFRCDPISEHNRLYWYRQTLGQGPEFLTYFQNEAQLEKSRLLSDRFSAERPKGSFSTLEIQRTEQGDSAMYLCASSPKGGGGASRDTQYFGPGTRLTVL.

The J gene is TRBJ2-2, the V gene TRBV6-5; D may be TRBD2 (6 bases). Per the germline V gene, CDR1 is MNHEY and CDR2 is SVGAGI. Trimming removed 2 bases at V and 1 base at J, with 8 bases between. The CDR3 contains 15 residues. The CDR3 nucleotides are TGTGCCAGCAGTTACCGGGGGATGAACACCGGGGAGCTGTTTTTT. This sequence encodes CASSYRGMNTGELFF.

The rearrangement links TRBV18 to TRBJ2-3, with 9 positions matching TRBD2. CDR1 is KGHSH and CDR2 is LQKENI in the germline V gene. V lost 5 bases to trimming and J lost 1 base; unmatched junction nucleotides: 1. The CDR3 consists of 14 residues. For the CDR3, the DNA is TGTGCCAGCTCAAGGACTAGCGGCACAGATACGCAGTATTTT. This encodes CASSRTSGTDTQYF.